This TCR beta chain came from a study of cytotoxic CD8 clonotypes in ibrutinib-treated CLL. The repertoire was sequenced with immunoSEQ multiplex PCR; TCRdb's copy has only in-frame clones and lacks some. The sample carries 200,000 to 250,000 clones, around 70% recorded once. This clone was observed once. With V trimmed by 3 bases and J by 0 bases, 9 bases remained unmatched. The CDR3 length is 17 residues. CDR1 and CDR2 from the germline V gene are MDHEN and SYDVKM. The chain joins TRBV28 to TRBJ1-1, with 8 bases aligning to TRBD1. Sequencing was performed on PBMCs, taken after 12 months of ibrutinib treatment. The clonotype was recovered from a human donor with chronic lymphocytic leukemia. CDR3 sequence: CASSFWTGTNMNTEAFF. The DNA of the CDR3 is TGTGCCAGCAGTTTTTGGACAGGGACGAACATGAACACTGAAGCTTTCTTT.